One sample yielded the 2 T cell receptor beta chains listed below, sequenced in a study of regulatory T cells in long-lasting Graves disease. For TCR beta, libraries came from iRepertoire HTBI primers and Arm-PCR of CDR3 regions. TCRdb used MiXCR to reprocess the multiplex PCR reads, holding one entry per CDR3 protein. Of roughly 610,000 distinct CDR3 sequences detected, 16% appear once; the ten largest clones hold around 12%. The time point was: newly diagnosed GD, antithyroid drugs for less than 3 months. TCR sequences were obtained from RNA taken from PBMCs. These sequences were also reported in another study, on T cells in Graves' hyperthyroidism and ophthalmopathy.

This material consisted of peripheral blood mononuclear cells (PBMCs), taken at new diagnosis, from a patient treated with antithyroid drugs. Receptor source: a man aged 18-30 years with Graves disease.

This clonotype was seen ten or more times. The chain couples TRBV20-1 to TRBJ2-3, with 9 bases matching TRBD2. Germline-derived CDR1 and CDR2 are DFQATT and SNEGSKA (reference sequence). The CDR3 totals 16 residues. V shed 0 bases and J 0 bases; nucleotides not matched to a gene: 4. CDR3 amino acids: CSARDASGASTDTQYF. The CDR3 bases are TGCAGTGCTAGAGACGCTAGCGGGGCTAGCACAGATACGCAGTATTTT.

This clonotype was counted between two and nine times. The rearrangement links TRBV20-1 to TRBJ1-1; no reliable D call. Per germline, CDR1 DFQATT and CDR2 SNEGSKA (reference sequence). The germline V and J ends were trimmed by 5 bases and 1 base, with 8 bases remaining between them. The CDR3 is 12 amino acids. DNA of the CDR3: TGCAGTGCTTTTTCGCAGAACACTGAAGCTTTCTTT. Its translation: CSAFSQNTEAFF.